This T cell receptor (beta chain) is from a study of blood T cell repertoires in COVID-19. For the study at large: Sources were T cells, B-cell-depleted T cells, or PBMCs; the material itself was cDNA or gDNA.

There are 15 residues in the CDR3. The junction had 4 bases not matched to a gene; V was cut back by 0 bases and J by 5 bases. Germline V lookup: CDR1 SGHNT, CDR2 YYREEE (reference sequence). This clone was seen just once. The table came from immunoSEQ multiplex PCR; TCRdb's copy has only in-frame clones and leaves some out. The sample has roughly 230,000 clones, roughly nine tenths seen once. This chain links TRBV5-4 with TRBJ2-1, with 8 bases fitting TRBD2. This sequence was found in a woman under 40 with acute COVID-19. Sequenced: PBMCs or T cells enriched from blood (not recorded which). CDR3 sequence (DNA): TGTGCCAGCAGCTTGGTGGCGGGGGGCCACAATGAGCAGTTCTTC. Its translation: CASSLVAGGHNEQFF. Filled out from reference TRBV5-4 and TRBJ2-1, the complete variable domain reads ETGVTQSPTHLIKTRGQQVTLRCSSQSGHNTVSWYQQALGQGPQFIFQYYREEENGRGNFPPRFSGLQFPNYSSELNVNALELDDSALYLCASSLVAGGHNEQFFGPGTRLTVL.